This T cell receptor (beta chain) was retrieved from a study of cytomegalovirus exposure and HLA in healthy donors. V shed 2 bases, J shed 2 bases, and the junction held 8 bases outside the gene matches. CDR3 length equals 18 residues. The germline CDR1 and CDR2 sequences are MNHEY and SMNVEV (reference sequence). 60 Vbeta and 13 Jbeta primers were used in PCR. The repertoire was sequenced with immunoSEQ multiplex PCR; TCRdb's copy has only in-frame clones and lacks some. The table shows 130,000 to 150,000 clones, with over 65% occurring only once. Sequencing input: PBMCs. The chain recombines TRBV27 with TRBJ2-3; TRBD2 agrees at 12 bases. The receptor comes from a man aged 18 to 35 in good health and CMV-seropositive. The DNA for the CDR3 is TGTGCCAGCAGTTTACTAGCGGGGGGGCCCGGGAACACAGATACGCAGTATTTT. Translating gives CASSLLAGGPGNTDTQYF.